These 19 T cell receptor beta chains originate from one sample sequenced in a study of human T cells and chemical hapten exposure. Described time point: pre-sensitization, week 0. Treatment given: therapeutic diphenylcyclopropenone sensitization with weekly scalp DPC. One entry per CDR3 protein, called by TCRdb with MiXCR from the RACE reads. The sample comprises around 95,000 distinct CDR3 sequences, more than 10% of which are singletons, and approximately 3.4% rests with the top ten. This sample comprised whole blood, obtained in connection with sensitization to the hapten diphenylcyclopropenone (DPC). These receptors originate from a woman aged 60-75 years with alopecia areata. Some clones in this sample may be carry-over from other donors' samples.

This clonotype was recorded many times. The chain uses TRBV18 and TRBJ1-1; D is undetermined. V shed 7 bases and J shed 3 bases, with 12 bases lying between them. The CDR3 length is 13 residues. Germline lookup yields CDR1 KGHSH and CDR2 LQKENI. The CDR3 coding sequence is TGTGCCAGCTTCCCCATGGGATACACTGAAGCTTTCTTT. It encodes CASFPMGYTEAFF.

The CDR3, as DNA: TGTGCCAGCAGCTTAATGGGGGACGGATTAAAGGGAGAAGAAAAACTGTTTTTT. It codes for CASSLMGDGLKGEEKLFF. The V gene is TRBV7-8, the J gene TRBJ1-4; D is perhaps TRBD1 (5 bases). CDR3 size: 18 residues. Between the trimmed V and J ends, which lost 2 bases and 8 bases, there was a span of 24 bases. Germline CDR1 SGHVS, CDR2 FQNEAQ.

This clonotype was found a few times. This chain links TRBV7-3 with TRBJ2-3, with 9 bases matching TRBD1. This CDR3 is built from 16 residues. Germline V gene data show CDR1 as SGHTA and CDR2 as FQGTGA. V gave up 5 bases and J gave up 4 bases; unmatched junction bases: 10. The CDR3 is CASSPTGTGWPDTQYF. Here the CDR3 DNA reads TGTGCCAGCAGCCCTACCGGGACAGGGTGGCCAGATACGCAGTATTTT.

This sequence joins TRBV29-1 and TRBJ1-2; 7 bases are shared with TRBD1. The CDR3 has 12 amino acids. Germline V CDR1 and CDR2: SQVTM, ANQGSEA. After removal of 5 bases from V and 2 bases from J, the junction contained 2 bases not matched to a gene. CDR3 loop: CSVQGGNYGYTF. The CDR3 coding sequence is TGCAGCGTTCAAGGGGGCAACTATGGCTACACCTTC.

The chain employs TRBV18 and TRBJ2-7; the D gene is possibly TRBD1 (5 bases). The CDR3 consists of 13 residues. Germline-derived CDR1 and CDR2 are KGHSH and LQKENI. V lost 4 bases and J 4 bases, leaving 11 bases between the germline ends. This CDR3 is CASSQGLGYEQYF. Written as DNA, the CDR3 is TGTGCCAGCTCACAGGGGCTAGGGTACGAGCAGTACTTC.

Ten or more counts support this clonotype. The chain recombines TRBV30 with TRBJ1-5; the D gene is possibly TRBD1 (5 bases). The CDR3 extends over 16 amino acids. Looked up from germline, CDR1 is GTSNPN and CDR2 is SVGIG (reference sequence). Trimming removed 4 bases from V and 9 bases from J, with 25 bases in between. CDR3 nucleotides: TGTGCCTGGACCTTGCCTCGTGGGGCGGATCGTTGGCCCCAGCATTTT. This translates into CAWTLPRGADRWPQHF. Full variable domain (rest looked up from reference TRBV30 and TRBJ1-5): SQTIHQWPATLVQPVGSPLSLECTVEGTSNPNLYWYRQAAGRGLQLLFYSVGIGQISSEVPQNLSASRPQDRQFILSSKKLLLSDSGFYLCAWTLPRGADRWPQHFGDGTRLSIL.

Notes on this clonotype: Since a much larger clone is just one base distant, this may be a read error. The CDR3 bases are TGCGCCAGCAGCTTGGATTTGGCGGCGGGGAACACTGAAGCTTTCTTT. As protein: CASSLDLAAGNTEAFF. The chain is built from TRBV5-1 and TRBJ1-1, with D unresolved. CDR3 size: 16 residues. The germline gives CDR1 SGHRS, CDR2 YFSETQ. V shed 0 bases and J shed 1 base, with 13 bases lying between them.

Many counts were recorded for this clonotype. The rearrangement joins TRBV20-1 to TRBJ1-2; possible D gene TRBD1, 5 bases. CDR1 DFQATT and CDR2 SNEGSKA come from the germline V gene (reference sequence). The V gene lost 7 bases and the J gene lost 0 bases, with 9 bases spanning the gap. This CDR3 is 12 amino acids long. The chain's CDR3 is CSDTTANYGYTF. The DNA for the CDR3 is TGCAGTGATACGACAGCTAACTATGGCTACACCTTC.

This clonotype has more than one count but fewer than ten. The V gene is TRBV29-1, the J gene TRBJ2-7, with D perhaps TRBD2 (6 bases). In germline, CDR1 is SQVTM, CDR2 ANQGSEA. The CDR3 loop spans 12 amino acids. Trimming stripped 6 bases from V and 3 bases from J, with 12 bases between. The chain's CDR3 is CSVSRGNYEQYF. CDR3 nucleotide sequence: TGCAGCGTCTCCCGCGGGAACTACGAGCAGTACTTC.

This clonotype was counted ten times or more. The V call is TRBV20-1, the J call TRBJ2-5, with 7 bases lining up with TRBD2. Germline V CDR1 and CDR2: DFQATT, SNEGSKA (reference sequence). With V trimmed by 3 bases and J by 4 bases, 14 bases remained unmatched. The CDR3 sequence is 16 residues long. CDR3 sequence (DNA): TGCAGTGCTAGGGATAGGTTCGGGGGAGGGGCAGAGACCCAGTACTTC. Amino acids: CSARDRFGGGAETQYF.

V and J are TRBV7-3 and TRBJ2-1, with a tentative D call TRBD1 (7 bases). The germline V gene encodes CDR1 SGHTA and CDR2 FQGTGA. V dropped 5 bases and J dropped 0 bases, with 11 bases sitting between them. The CDR3 runs to 15 residues. The CDR3 reads CASSPEGASYNEQFF. The CDR3 DNA is TGTGCCAGCAGCCCGGAGGGGGCCTCCTACAATGAGCAGTTCTTC.

This clonotype appeared a few times. This chain joins TRBV6-1 and TRBJ2-4; perhaps TRBD2 as D (6 bases). V was pared by 8 bases and J by 0 bases, with 23 bases between. Germline CDR1 MNHNS, CDR2 SASEGT. This CDR3 comprises 18 residues. The CDR3 here is CASGGLGPSRLAKNIQYF. CDR3 in DNA: TGTGCCAGCGGGGGGTTGGGGCCATCTCGATTAGCCAAAAACATTCAGTACTTC.

This clonotype was observed a handful of times. The chain is built from TRBV7-9 and TRBJ2-1; TRBD2 agrees at 10 bases. The V gene's germline CDR1 is SEHNR and CDR2 FQNEAQ (reference sequence). The CDR3 consists of 13 residues. V dropped 8 bases and J dropped 8; count of bases not matched to a gene: 6. The CDR3: CASSPSGGDEQFF. CDR3 bases: TGTGCCAGCTCTCCGAGCGGGGGGGATGAGCAGTTCTTC.

This clonotype was observed at least ten times. V gene TRBV7-2 combines with J gene TRBJ1-6, with D perhaps TRBD1 (6 bases). This CDR3 contains 17 residues. The germline gives CDR1 SGHTA, CDR2 FQGNSA. V lost 4 bases and J 6 bases, leaving 19 bases between the germline ends. CDR3 loop: CASSWIRWGAGNSPLHF. CDR3 coding DNA: TGTGCCAGCAGCTGGATTCGGTGGGGGGCCGGTAATTCACCCCTCCACTTT.

This clonotype came up many times. J is TRBJ2-7 and V is TRBV6-6, with no clear D. This CDR3 spans 10 amino acids. Trimming stripped 10 bases from V and 6 bases from J, with 10 bases between. Germline lookup yields CDR1 MNHNY and CDR2 SVGAGI (reference sequence). In DNA form, the CDR3 reads TGTGCCACCAAAATGGGCGAGCAGTACTTC. It yields the protein CATKMGEQYF.

This clonotype occurred many times. This chain joins TRBV3-1 and TRBJ1-3; no reliable D call. CDR3 size: 13 residues. V lost 1 base and J lost 7, with 8 bases in between. The germline V gene has CDR1 LGHDT and CDR2 YNNKEL (reference sequence). The CDR3 sequence is CASSQGFANTIYF. Here the CDR3 DNA reads TGTGCCAGCAGCCAAGGTTTCGCTAACACCATATATTTT.

The chain carries TRBV13 and TRBJ1-1, with 10 nucleotides matching TRBD1. This CDR3 is 16 amino acids long. CDR1 is PRHDT, CDR2 FYEKMQ, per germline (reference sequence). V was clipped by 2 bases and J by 0 bases; unmatched bases: 3. The CDR3 nucleotides are TGTGCCAGCAGCTTAAAGACAGGGGGCTTGAACACTGAAGCTTTCTTT. It translates to CASSLKTGGLNTEAFF.

The V and J genes are TRBV29-1 and TRBJ2-7, with 7 bases aligning to TRBD1. The CDR3 runs to 14 residues. V lost 4 bases and J lost 2; bases outside the gene matches: 8. Germline V gene data show CDR1 as SQVTM and CDR2 as ANQGSEA. CDR3 in amino acids: CSVAPRTGPYEQYF. In nucleotides, the CDR3 is TGCAGCGTTGCTCCCCGGACAGGCCCCTACGAGCAGTACTTC.

The chain combines TRBV7-2 with TRBJ1-3; D ambiguous. Germline V gene lookup returns CDR1 SGHTA and CDR2 FQGNSA. Deletions cut 8 bases from V and 4 bases from J, with 9 bases between. The CDR3 extends over 12 amino acids. Written as DNA, the CDR3 is TGTGCCAGCGCAGGAGGAGGAAACACCATATATTTT. As protein: CASAGGGNTIYF.